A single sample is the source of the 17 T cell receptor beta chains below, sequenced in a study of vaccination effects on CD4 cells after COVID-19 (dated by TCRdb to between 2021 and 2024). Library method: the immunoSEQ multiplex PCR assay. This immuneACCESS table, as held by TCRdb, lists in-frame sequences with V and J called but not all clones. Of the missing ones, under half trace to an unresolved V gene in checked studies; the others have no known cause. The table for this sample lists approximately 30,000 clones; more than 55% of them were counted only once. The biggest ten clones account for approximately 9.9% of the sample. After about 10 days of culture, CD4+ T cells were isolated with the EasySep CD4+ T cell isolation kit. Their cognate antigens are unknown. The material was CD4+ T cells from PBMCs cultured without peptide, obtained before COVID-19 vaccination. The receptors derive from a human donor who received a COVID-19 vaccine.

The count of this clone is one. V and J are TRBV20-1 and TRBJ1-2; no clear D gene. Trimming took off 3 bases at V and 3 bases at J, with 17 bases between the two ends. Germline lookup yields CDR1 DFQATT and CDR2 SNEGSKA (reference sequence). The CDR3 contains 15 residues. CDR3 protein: CSASGATPDYYGYTF. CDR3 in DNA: TGCAGTGCTAGTGGCGCGACACCGGATTACTATGGCTACACCTTC.

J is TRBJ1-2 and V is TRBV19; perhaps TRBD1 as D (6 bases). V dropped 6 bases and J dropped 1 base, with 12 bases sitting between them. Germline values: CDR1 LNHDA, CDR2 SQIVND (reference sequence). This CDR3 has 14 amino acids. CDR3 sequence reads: CASRNVRGNYGYTF. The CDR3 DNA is TGTGCCAGTAGGAATGTCAGGGGTAACTATGGCTACACCTTC.

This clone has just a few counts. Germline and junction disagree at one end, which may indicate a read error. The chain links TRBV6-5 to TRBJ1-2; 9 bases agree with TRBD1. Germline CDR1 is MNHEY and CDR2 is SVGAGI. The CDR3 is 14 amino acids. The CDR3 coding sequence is TGTGCCAGCAGTTACCTAACAGGGGGCGCGGTCACCTTCTTC. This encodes CASSYLTGGAVTFF.

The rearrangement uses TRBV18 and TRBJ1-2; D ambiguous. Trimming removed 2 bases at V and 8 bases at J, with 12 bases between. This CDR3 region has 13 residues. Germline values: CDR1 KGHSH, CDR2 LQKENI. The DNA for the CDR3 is TGTGCCAGCTCACCATCCAGTGGTGAGGGCTACACCTTC. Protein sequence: CASSPSSGEGYTF.

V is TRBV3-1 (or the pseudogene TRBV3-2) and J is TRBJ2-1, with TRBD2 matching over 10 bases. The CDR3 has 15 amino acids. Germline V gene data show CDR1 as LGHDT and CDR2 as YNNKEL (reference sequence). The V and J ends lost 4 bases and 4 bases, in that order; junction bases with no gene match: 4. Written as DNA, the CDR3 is TGTGCCAGCAGCCCCAGAGCGGGAGGGTACAATGAGCAGTTCTTC. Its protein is CASSPRAGGYNEQFF.

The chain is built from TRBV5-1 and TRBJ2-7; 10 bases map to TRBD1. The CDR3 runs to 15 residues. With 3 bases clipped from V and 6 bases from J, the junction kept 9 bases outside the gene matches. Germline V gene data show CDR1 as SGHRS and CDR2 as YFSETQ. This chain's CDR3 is CASSSRDRGIVEQYF. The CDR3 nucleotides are TGCGCCAGCAGCTCCCGGGACAGGGGAATTGTCGAGCAGTACTTC.

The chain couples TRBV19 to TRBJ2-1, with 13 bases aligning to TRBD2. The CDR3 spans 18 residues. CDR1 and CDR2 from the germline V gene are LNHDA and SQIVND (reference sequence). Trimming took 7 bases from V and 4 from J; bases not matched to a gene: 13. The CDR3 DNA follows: TGTGCCAGTACCATTTCCTCCTTGGGACTAGCGGGATACAATGAGCAGTTCTTC. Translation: CASTISSLGLAGYNEQFF.

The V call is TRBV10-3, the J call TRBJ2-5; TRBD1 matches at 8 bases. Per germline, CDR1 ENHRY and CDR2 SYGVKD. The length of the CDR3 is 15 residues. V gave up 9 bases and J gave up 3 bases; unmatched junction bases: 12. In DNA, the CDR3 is TGTGCCATAGCAACCTCGACAGGGGTAGAAGAGACCCAGTACTTC. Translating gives CAIATSTGVEETQYF.

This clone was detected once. CDR3 nucleotide sequence: TGTGCCAGCAGTGGACAGGGATCGAACACTGAAGCTTTCTTT. It codes for CASSGQGSNTEAFF. The V call is TRBV2, the J call TRBJ1-1; TRBD1 aligns across 7 bases. CDR1 is SNHLY, CDR2 FYNNEI, per germline. The CDR3 is made up of 14 amino acids. Germline trimming cut 4 bases from V and 1 base from J; bases unmatched to any gene: 3. The variable domain in full, completed from reference TRBV2 and TRBJ1-1, reads EPEVTQTPSHQVTQMGQEVILRCVPISNHLYFYWYRQILGQKVEFLVSFYNNEISEKSEIFDDQFSVERPDGSNFTLKIRSTKLEDSAMYFCASSGQGSNTEAFFGQGTRLTVV.

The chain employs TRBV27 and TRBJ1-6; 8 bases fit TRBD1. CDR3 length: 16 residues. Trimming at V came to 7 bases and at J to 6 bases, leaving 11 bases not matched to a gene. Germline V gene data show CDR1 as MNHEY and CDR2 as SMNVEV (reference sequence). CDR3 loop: CASTSGRTGRNSPLHF. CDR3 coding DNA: TGTGCCAGCACATCCGGCAGGACAGGGCGTAATTCACCCCTCCACTTT.

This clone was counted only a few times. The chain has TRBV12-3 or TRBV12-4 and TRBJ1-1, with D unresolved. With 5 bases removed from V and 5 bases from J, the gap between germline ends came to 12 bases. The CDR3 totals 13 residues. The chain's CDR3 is CASSTVGWTEAFF. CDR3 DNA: TGTGCCAGCAGTACCGTAGGGTGGACTGAAGCTTTCTTT.

CDR3: CASTLGGFPYGYTF. CDR3 DNA: TGTGCCAGCACCCTCGGGGGGTTTCCCTATGGCTACACCTTC. The chain recombines TRBV2 with TRBJ1-2; maybe TRBD1 (5 bases). The germline V gene encodes CDR1 SNHLY and CDR2 FYNNEI. The CDR3 sequence is 14 residues long. Trimming cost V 7 bases and J 4 bases, with 16 bases left between them.

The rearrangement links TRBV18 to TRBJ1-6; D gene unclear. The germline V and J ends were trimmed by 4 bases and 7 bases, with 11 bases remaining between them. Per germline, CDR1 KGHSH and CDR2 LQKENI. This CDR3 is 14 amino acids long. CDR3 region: CASSLSATNSPLHF. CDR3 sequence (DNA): TGTGCCAGCTCACTTTCGGCCACCAATTCACCCCTCCACTTT.

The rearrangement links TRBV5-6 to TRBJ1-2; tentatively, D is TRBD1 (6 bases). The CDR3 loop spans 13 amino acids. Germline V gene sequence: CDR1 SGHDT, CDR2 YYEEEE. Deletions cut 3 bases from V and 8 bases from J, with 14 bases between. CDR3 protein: CASSSTTGLGYTF. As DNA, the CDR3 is TGTGCCAGCAGCTCAACGACAGGTCTCGGCTACACCTTC.

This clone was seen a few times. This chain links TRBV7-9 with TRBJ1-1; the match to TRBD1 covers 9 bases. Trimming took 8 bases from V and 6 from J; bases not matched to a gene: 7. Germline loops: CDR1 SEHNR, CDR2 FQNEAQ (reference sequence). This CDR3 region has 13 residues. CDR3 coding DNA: TGTGCCAGCTCCCTACAGGGGGCCCCTGAAGCTTTCTTT. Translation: CASSLQGAPEAFF.

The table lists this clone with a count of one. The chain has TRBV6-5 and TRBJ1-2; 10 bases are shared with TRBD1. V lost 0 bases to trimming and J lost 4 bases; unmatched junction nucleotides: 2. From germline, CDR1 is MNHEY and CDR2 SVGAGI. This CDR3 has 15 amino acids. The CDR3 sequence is CASSYSTGGFYGYTF. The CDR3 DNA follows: TGTGCCAGCAGTTACTCGACAGGGGGCTTCTATGGCTACACCTTC.

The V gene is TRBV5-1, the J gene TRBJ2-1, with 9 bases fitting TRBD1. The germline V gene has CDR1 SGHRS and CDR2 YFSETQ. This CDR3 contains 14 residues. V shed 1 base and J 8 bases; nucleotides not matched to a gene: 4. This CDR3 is CASSLTGGPHEQFF. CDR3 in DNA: TGCGCCAGCAGCTTGACAGGGGGCCCCCATGAGCAGTTCTTC.